This T cell receptor (beta chain) was sequenced for a study of blood T cell repertoires in COVID-19. Across the study: T cells, B-cell-depleted T cells, or PBMCs supplied cDNA or gDNA.

Trimming took 2 bases from V and 4 from J, leaving 11 bases between them. This CDR3 contains 14 residues. Per germline, CDR1 MNHEY and CDR2 SVGAGI. Generated by immunoSEQ multiplex PCR, the TCRdb table keeps only in-frame clones and is missing some. The data contain 180,000 or so clones, approximately 80% of them singletons. The receptor comes from a man between 60 and 75 years old who had been exposed to COVID-19. Sequencing was carried out using PBMCs or T cells enriched from blood (not recorded which). This rearrangement joins TRBV6-5 to TRBJ1-2; no firm D call. The chain's CDR3 is CASSYPGGSYGYTF. The CDR3 DNA follows: TGTGCCAGCAGTTACCCTGGAGGGTCCTATGGCTACACCTTC.